Sequencing of this T cell receptor beta chain was carried out in a study of shared clonotypes between healthy human individuals. Assay used: immunoSEQ multiplex PCR; TCRdb lists only in-frame clones, some missing. The sample has millions of clones; 85% to 95% are singletons. This clonotype originated in a man aged 18-30 years in good health. Sequenced input: naive CD4+ T cells sorted from blood. Stated subset: CD45RA+ positively selected.

The CDR3 is CASSYLRNSPLHF. The CDR3 bases are TGTGCCAGCAGTTACTTGCGGAATTCACCCCTCCACTTT. J is TRBJ1-6 and V is TRBV6-5; D is unclear. Trimming shortened V by 1 base and J by 7 bases, and 5 bases separated the two germline ends. The CDR3 extends over 13 amino acids. CDR1 MNHEY and CDR2 SVGAGI come from the germline V gene.